Below, 7 T cell receptor beta chains from the same sample are listed, as sequenced in a study of molecular identifiers for immune sequencing clone quantification. One entry per CDR3 protein results from TCRdb running MiXCR on the PCR reads. Of about 640,000 distinct CDR3 sequences listed, 20% are singletons. Sequencing input: naive CD8+ T cells from blood, with Jurkat cell RNA spiked in. The subset was: FACS-sorted CD8+CD4-CCR7+CD45RA+ naive T cells. All receptors derive from a human donor in good health. Some libraries in this study had Jurkat cell RNA spiked in.

For this clonotype: Since a much larger clone is just one base distant, this may be a read error. The gene calls are TRBV7-2 and TRBJ1-1; D might be TRBD1 (5 bases). The CDR3 runs to 17 residues. The V end lost 1 base, the J end lost 9 bases, and 24 bases lay between the germline ends. The V gene's germline CDR1 is SGHTA and CDR2 FQGNSA. Written as DNA, the CDR3 is TGTGCCAGCAGCTTAGGTTGGGGCGAGGGTCGGGGGACTAAAGCTTTCTTT. It specifies CASSLGWGEGRGTKAFF. Filled out from reference TRBV7-2 and TRBJ1-1, the complete variable domain reads GAGVSQSPSNKVTEKGKDVELRCDPISGHTALYWYRQSLGQGLEFLIYFQGNSAPDKSGLPSDRFSAERTGGSVSTLTIQRTQQEDSAVYLCASSLGWGEGRGTKAFFGQGTRLTVV.

This clonotype was picked up one time. This is likely a read error, given that the CDR3 carries no conserved phenylalanine or tryptophan at its end. This chain joins TRBV30 and TRBJ1-1; weak D call: TRBD1 (5 bases). The CDR3 consists of 13 residues. CDR1 is GTSNPN, CDR2 SVGIG, per germline (reference sequence). As DNA, the CDR3 is TGTGCCTGGAGTGTCGGGGGAGACACTGAGGCTTTCCTT. Translating it yields CAWSVGGDTEAFL.

This clonotype appeared many times. This chain links TRBV20-1 with TRBJ2-7; 7 positions agree with TRBD2. This CDR3 comprises 14 residues. Per the germline V gene, CDR1 is DFQATT and CDR2 is SNEGSKA (reference sequence). The V and J ends lost 3 bases and 3 bases, in that order; junction bases with no gene match: 8. The CDR3 DNA follows: TGCAGTGCTAGTGCAAGCGGGATCTACTACGAGCAGTACTTC. Encoded protein: CSASASGIYYEQYF.

The genes are TRBV7-9 and TRBJ2-1, with 9 bases lining up with TRBD2. With V trimmed by 5 bases and J by 3 bases, 5 bases remained unmatched. The CDR3 extends over 15 amino acids. CDR1 SEHNR and CDR2 FQNEAQ come from the germline V gene (reference sequence). In DNA, the CDR3 is TGTGCCAGCAGCCATAGCGGGAGTAACTACAATGAGCAGTTCTTC. This encodes CASSHSGSNYNEQFF.

On this clonotype itself: A much larger clone lies one base from this, so it may be a read error. J is TRBJ2-7 and V is TRBV10-3, with a possible D match to TRBD2 (7 bases). Germline V lookup: CDR1 ENHRY, CDR2 SYGVKD. This CDR3 has 15 amino acids. The CDR3 DNA follows: TGTGCCATCAGTGAGCCCACCGGGGGGCACTACGAGCAGCACTTC. This codes for CAISEPTGGHYEQHF.

This clonotype was counted at least ten times. The V gene is TRBV4-1, the J gene TRBJ2-5; D remains unclear. CDR1 and CDR2 (germline): MGHRA, YSYEKL. The CDR3 sequence is 13 residues long. The V gene lost 4 bases and the J gene lost 1 base, with 7 bases spanning the gap. CDR3: CASSPGPQETQYF. The CDR3 region has the DNA TGCGCCAGCAGCCCAGGTCCCCAAGAGACCCAGTACTTC.

This clonotype has at least ten counts. J is TRBJ2-7 and V is TRBV6-1; 10 bases fit TRBD1. CDR3 length: 14 residues. Trimming at V came to 6 bases and at J to 6 bases, leaving 8 bases not matched to a gene. The germline CDR1 and CDR2 sequences are MNHNS and SASEGT. The CDR3 DNA sequence: TGTGCCAGCAGGACCGGGACAGGGGTCTCCGAGCAGTACTTC. Encoded protein: CASRTGTGVSEQYF.